The entry that follows covers one T cell receptor (beta chain) sequence. This clonotype was seen only a few times. Its antigen is unknown. Per-nucleotide qualities are absent, and no much larger clonotype sits a single base away. The sample originates from a study of blood T cells in healthy people across ages (dated by TCRdb to about 2015). In the study overall: In model experiments, roughly one uniquely barcoded TCR beta cDNA molecule per two T cells was captured by template switching. Using deep sequencing normalized with unique cDNA molecular identifiers, the study measured how TCR beta repertoire diversity changes with age. Donors were grouped into four age groups: young (average approximately 16 years), middle-aged (39), aged (about 60) and long-lived (roughly 80). To avoid experimental bias, donors of different ages were randomly spread across the sequencing lanes. Using the same blood draw, the study looked at two additional independent replicas of 1 million unique cDNA reads for two donors, one aged 18 to 30 and the other aged 80 or older. Broader findings and caveats from the paper: Because profiling used bulk unsorted PBMCs, naive and antigen-experienced compartments could not be compared conclusively. Donor CMV infection status was unknown, potentially confounding age-related changes in expanded clonotypes. Compared with the aged group, the long-lived group had more naive CD4+ T cells, fewer expanded clones and increased TCR diversity, suggesting age selection. Estimates of total diversity from one million sequenced T cells were regarded as lower bounds and underestimates. Observed TCR beta diversity correlated strongly with the percentage of naive T cells measured by flow cytometry. Observed TCR beta diversity per million T cells fell roughly linearly with age, and a significant reduction was already apparent by age around 40.

To prepare the library, 5' RACE was applied. The listed sequencing device is Illumina HiSeq 2500. A second PCR of about 7 to 12 cycles was run with a J-beta primer mix and a sample-barcoded 5' primer. A unique molecular identifier was introduced onto each TCR beta cDNA molecule by a template-switch 5' adaptor carrying 12 random nucleotides. Each sample yielded at least 2.5 million CDR3-containing paired-end reads. First-strand cDNA was synthesized from all RNA with the Mint cDNA synthesis kit, primed by a TRBC-specific oligonucleotide. Following uracil-DNA glycosylase treatment, all cDNA underwent a first 18-cycle PCR with the universal primers M1SS and BC2_uni_R. In the source study's methods: Each sample was normalized by randomly selecting 1 million high-quality reads, each carrying a distinct molecular identifier. Instead of being binned into consensus sequences, reads with shared molecular identifiers were discarded. MiTCR, run with a Q25 quality threshold and the strictest error-elimination algorithm, handled CDR3 identification, clonotype clustering and error correction. A nonparametric unseen species model with Euler transformation was used to estimate lower-bound total TCR beta diversity. TCRdb reprocessing: public reads trimmed at Q25 with fastp, clones called with MiXCR, in-frame beta chains kept. Rows merge per CDR3 protein into single entries with the most common DNA and genes. These V and J calls are TCRdb output, not the study's own analysis. The sample table holds 700,000 to 1,000,000 distinct CDR3 sequences, of which about 42% were seen once. Clones ranked in the top ten supply nearly 20% of the sample.

CDR1 is given as MNHNS and CDR2 as SASEGT, both from the germline V gene. The CDR3 covers 14 residues, taking in both the cysteine and the phenylalanine. Only the CDR3 part of the read is kept: 42 bases, read in frame from the first base. Germline trimming: 7 bases from V, 5 bases from J; junction bases outside gene matches: 9. Systemically healthy Caucasian individuals from Russia, 39 in total and aged roughly 6 to 95 years, were included as donors. Each donor gave about 9.7 milliliters of peripheral blood, drawn into EDTA-treated Vacutainer tubes. Ficoll-Paque density-gradient centrifugation was used to isolate PBMCs, with at least 7 million per sample. Trizol reagent was used to extract total RNA from PBMCs, with at least 6 micrograms per sample. The percentages of naive CD45RAhigh/CD27high T cells were determined by flow cytometry on a PBMC aliquot from every donor.

Recombination linked TRBV6-1 to TRBJ2-5; 8 bases in the junction line up with TRBD2. The sample taken for sequencing was blood. This clonotype was sampled from a man in his sixties in good health. The CDR3 loop reads CASKLAGPRETQYF. The DNA is TGTGCCAGCAAGTTAGCGGGGCCAAGGGAGACCCAGTACTTC.